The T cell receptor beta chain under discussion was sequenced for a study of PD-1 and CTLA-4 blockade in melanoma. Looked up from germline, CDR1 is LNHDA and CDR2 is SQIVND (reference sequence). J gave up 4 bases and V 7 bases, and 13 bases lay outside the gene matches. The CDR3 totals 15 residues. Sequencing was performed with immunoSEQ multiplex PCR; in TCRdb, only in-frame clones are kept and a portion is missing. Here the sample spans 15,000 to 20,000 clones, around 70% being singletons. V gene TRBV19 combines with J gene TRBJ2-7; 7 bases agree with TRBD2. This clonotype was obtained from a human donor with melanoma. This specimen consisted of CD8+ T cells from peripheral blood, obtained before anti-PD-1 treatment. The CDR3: CASTPGGGPGYEQYF. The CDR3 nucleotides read TGTGCCAGTACCCCCGGGGGAGGGCCTGGGTACGAGCAGTACTTC.